This T cell receptor beta chain was recovered during a study of T cell responses to AZD1222 COVID-19 vaccine. Regarding the study as a whole: A rise in Spike-specific TCR breadth and depth followed two AZD1222 doses.

Here immunoSEQ multiplex PCR was the method, and the copy in TCRdb shows in-frame clones only, minus some. The sample contains about 120,000 clones, 87% of which appear only once. CDR3 size: 11 residues. V was clipped by 9 bases and J by 5 bases, with 8 bases between them. Germline CDR1 MDHEN, CDR2 SYDVKM. This clone appeared a few times. Its antigen is currently unknown. The sequence was obtained from an adult in good health. This chain joins TRBV28 and TRBJ2-1; D call uncertain. The sequenced sample was peripheral blood, obtained on day 0 of AZD1222 vaccination. CDR3: CASVSNNEQFF. The CDR3 region has the DNA TGTGCCAGTGTTAGCAACAATGAGCAGTTCTTC.